This T cell receptor beta chain was documented in a study of cytomegalovirus exposure and HLA in healthy donors. Those who donated were healthy bone marrow donors. V lost 5 bases, J lost 0 bases, and 7 bases lay in between. The CDR3 spans 13 residues. Germline V gene data show CDR1 as LGHNA and CDR2 as YNFKEQ. General study results and limits: Reportedly, diagnosis of cytomegalovirus status by the classifier showed high specificity and sensitivity. Certain sequence variants were highly shared and formed a cluster, and this cluster was likely a sequencing artifact. Further analysis, carried out later, found HLA-associated TCR beta chains more clonally expanded than equally common other chains.

This clone was counted a few times. No antigen is known for it. Primers included in the PCR were 60 Vbeta and 13 Jbeta primers. Profiled with immunoSEQ multiplex PCR; TCRdb holds only in-frame clones, not every one. The repertoire consists of 130,000 to 150,000 clones, with about 72% occurring once and the leading ten covering 2% to 2.5%. This TCR was sampled from a man aged 35 to 55 in good health and CMV-seronegative. Sequencing was carried out using PBMCs. The chain employs TRBV4-2 and TRBJ1-1, with D hard to call. CDR3 DNA sequence: TGTGCCAGCAGCTCCACACTGAACACTGAAGCTTTCTTT. Amino acid sequence: CASSSTLNTEAFF.